This TCR beta chain is drawn from a study of cytomegalovirus exposure and HLA in healthy donors. Study information: As released early, the data held 75 million to 90 million unique TCRs from HLA-typed donors.

CDR1 and CDR2 from the germline V gene are SGHVS and FNYEAQ. The CDR3 has 18 residues. Trimming took 6 bases from V and 5 from J; bases not matched to a gene: 14. The PCR used 60 Vbeta and 13 Jbeta primers. The protocol was immunoSEQ multiplex PCR, while the TCRdb copy is restricted to in-frame clones and leaves out a portion. This sample has 60,000 to 90,000 clones, with about 70% found just once. The sequence was obtained from a woman aged 45-59 years in good health and CMV-seropositive. The specimen sequenced was PBMCs. The rearrangement uses TRBV7-6 and TRBJ2-1, with TRBD2 matching 12 bases. The CDR3 reads CASSRLPGLAGQDNEQFF. In DNA form, the CDR3 reads TGTGCCAGCAGTCGGCTCCCGGGACTAGCGGGCCAAGACAATGAGCAGTTCTTC.